This TCR beta chain is drawn from a study of PD-L1 blockade in urothelial cancer. Disease in patients was locally advanced or metastatic urothelial carcinoma. Germline V CDR1 and CDR2: LNHDA, SQIVND (reference sequence). The CDR3 is 15 amino acids. V lost 6 bases, J lost 2 bases, and 11 bases lay in between. Produced via immunoSEQ multiplex PCR; TCRdb's table is partial and in-frame only. Among about 35,000 clones listed, approximately 40% were seen once. The chain uses TRBV19 and TRBJ2-6; D might be TRBD1 or TRBD2, each matching 5 bases. This TCR came from a man in his fifties or sixties with urothelial cancer. This material consisted of tumor tissue, taken before atezolizumab (anti-PD-L1) treatment. The CDR3 is CASRSEGTGANVLTF. For the CDR3, the DNA is TGTGCCAGTAGGTCCGAGGGGACTGGGGCCAACGTCCTGACTTTC.